A selection of T cell receptor beta chains follows, all from one sample in a study of cytomegalovirus exposure and HLA in healthy donors. Libraries were prepared by immunoSEQ multiplex PCR; TCRdb keeps only in-frame clonotypes and omits some of them. The sample holds some 100,000 clones, roughly three quarters seen once. Sequenced input: PBMCs. The receptors come from a woman between 40 and 55 years old in good health and CMV-seropositive. CDR3s include the opening cysteine and the closing phenylalanine or tryptophan. A D gene is named only where the DNA matches it firmly. Size values are once, few and many counts, or a class for expanded clones, and some rows have none.

abundance	j_gene	v_gene	d_gene	len	CDR3aa	CDR3nt
NA	TRBJ1-1	TRBV5-1	TRBD1	15	CASSLGGTGGSEAFF	TGCGCCAGCAGCTTGGGGGGGACAGGGGGCTCTGAAGCTTTCTTT
NA	TRBJ1-5	TRBV19	TRBD1	16	CASRLRTGGQDQPQHF	TGTGCCAGTAGGCTACGTACAGGGGGCCAGGATCAGCCCCAGCATTTT
once	TRBJ2-1	TRBV6-4	TRBD2	16	CASSRSQTSGYNEQFF	TGTGCCAGCAGTCGTTCCCAGACTAGCGGTTACAATGAGCAGTTCTTC
NA	TRBJ2-7	TRBV14	TRBD1	14	CASSRRGQGHEQYF	TGTGCCAGCAGCCGCAGAGGACAGGGTCACGAGCAGTACTTC
few	TRBJ1-4	TRBV9	TRBD1	15	CASSVFDRVNEKLFF	TGTGCCAGCAGCGTATTCGACAGGGTAAATGAAAAACTGTTTTTT
NA	TRBJ2-2	TRBV5-1	NA	14	CASSLIGLTGELFF	TGCGCCAGCAGCTTGATCGGGTTGACCGGGGAGCTGTTTTTT
NA	TRBJ1-1	TRBV7-8	NA	12	CASSLGPAGAFF	TGTGCCAGCAGCTTAGGACCCGCGGGAGCTTTCTTT
NA	TRBJ2-3	TRBV5-4	TRBD2	17	CASSSPTGRGTTDTQYF	TGTGCCAGCAGCTCCCCGACGGGGCGGGGGACCACAGATACGCAGTATTTT
NA	TRBJ1-1	TRBV6-1	TRBD1	13	CASIRQGITEAFF	TGTGCCAGCATTCGACAGGGAATCACTGAAGCTTTCTTT
once	TRBJ1-3	TRBV19	NA	20	CASTLIDRYEKVVAGNTIYF	TGTGCCAGTACCCTAATCGACAGGTACGAGAAGGTAGTGGCTGGAAACACCATATATTTT
once	TRBJ1-6	TRBV11-2	NA	13	CASSPGMESPLHF	TGTGCCAGCAGCCCAGGGATGGAGTCACCCCTCCACTTT
few	TRBJ1-4	TRBV5-4	NA	14	CASSPGTLHEKLFF	TGTGCCAGCAGCCCCGGGACACTTCATGAAAAACTGTTTTTT
NA	TRBJ1-5	TRBV6-4	TRBD1	15	CASSDTGQINQPQHF	TGTGCCAGCAGTGATACGGGACAGATCAATCAGCCCCAGCATTTT
NA	TRBJ2-1	TRBV5-1	TRBD2	15	CASSQTSGYYNEQFF	TGCGCCAGCAGCCAGACTAGCGGCTACTACAATGAGCAGTTCTTC
few	TRBJ2-4	TRBV19	TRBD2	17	CASSTLTSGGPKNIQYF	TGTGCCAGTAGTACCCTAACTAGCGGGGGGCCCAAAAACATTCAGTACTTC